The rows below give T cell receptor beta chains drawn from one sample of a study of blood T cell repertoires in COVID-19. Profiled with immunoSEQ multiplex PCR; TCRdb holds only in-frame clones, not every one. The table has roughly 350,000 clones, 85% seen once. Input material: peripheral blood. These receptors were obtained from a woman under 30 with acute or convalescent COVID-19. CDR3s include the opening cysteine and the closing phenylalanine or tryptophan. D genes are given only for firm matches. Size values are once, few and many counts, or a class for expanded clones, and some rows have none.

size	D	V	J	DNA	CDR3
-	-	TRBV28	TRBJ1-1	TGTGCCAGCAGTTCCGTAAACACTGAAGCTTTCTTT	CASSSVNTEAFF
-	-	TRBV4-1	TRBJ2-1	TGCGCCAGCAGCCAAGACGACCAGGGATGGTACAATGAGCAGTTCTTC	CASSQDDQGWYNEQFF
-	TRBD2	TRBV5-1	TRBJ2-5	TGCGCCAGCAGCCCTCGGGGGGAGCGGGAGGGCCCACAAGAGACCCAGTACTTC	CASSPRGEREGPQETQYF
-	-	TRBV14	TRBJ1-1	TGTGCCAGCAGCCAAGGGCCCGGGACAACGAACACTGAAGCTTTCTTT	CASSQGPGTTNTEAFF
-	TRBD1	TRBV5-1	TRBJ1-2	TGCGCCAGCAGCTTAACGACCGGGACAGAGGATGGCTACACCTTC	CASSLTTGTEDGYTF
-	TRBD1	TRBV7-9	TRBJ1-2	TGTGCCAGCAGTCCCCGACAGGGTGCTTTCTATGGCTACACCTTC	CASSPRQGAFYGYTF
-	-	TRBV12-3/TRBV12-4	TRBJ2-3	TGTGCCAGCAGGACAGTTACAGATACGCAGTATTTT	CASRTVTDTQYF
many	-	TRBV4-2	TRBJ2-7	TGTGCCAGCAGCCAAGAAGGGTCAGGCCAGGGCTACGAGCAGTACTTC	CASSQEGSGQGYEQYF
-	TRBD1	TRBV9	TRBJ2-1	TGTGCCAGCAGCGGATGGACAGGGGATTACAATGAGCAGTTCTTC	CASSGWTGDYNEQFF
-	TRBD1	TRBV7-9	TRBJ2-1	TGTGCCAGCAGCTTAGTTTCCGGGACAGGGGGAAATGAGCAGTTCTTC	CASSLVSGTGGNEQFF
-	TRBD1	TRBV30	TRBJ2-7	TGTGCCTGGAGTGTCCCGGACAGGGTCGACGAGCAGTACTTC	CAWSVPDRVDEQYF
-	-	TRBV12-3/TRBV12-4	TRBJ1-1	TGTGCCAGCAGCTCGTCGACTGAAGCTTTCTTT	CASSSSTEAFF
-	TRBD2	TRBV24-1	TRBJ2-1	TGTGCCACCAGTGATTTCCGGACTAGCGGCTACAATGAGCAGTTCTTC	CATSDFRTSGYNEQFF
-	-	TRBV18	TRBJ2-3	TGTGCCAGCTCAGAAACAGGGAGTTCAACAGATACGCAGTATTTT	CASSETGSSTDTQYF
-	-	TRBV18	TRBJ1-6	TGTGCCAGCTCCACCCCGGGGAATTCACCCCTCCACTTT	CASSTPGNSPLHF
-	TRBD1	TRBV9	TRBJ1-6	TGTGCCAGCAGCGCTCGGGACAGAAATTCACCCCTCCACTTT	CASSARDRNSPLHF
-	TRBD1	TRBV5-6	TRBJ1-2	TGTGCCACCAAGGACAGGGGCGGCTATGGCTACACCTTC	CATKDRGGYGYTF
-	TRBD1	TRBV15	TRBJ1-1	TGTGCCACCAGCAGAGATATCCAGGGGGTCAACGCTGAAGCTTTCTTT	CATSRDIQGVNAEAFF
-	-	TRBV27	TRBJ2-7	TGTGCCAGCAGTTTACTAGGGGGCGAGCAGTACTTC	CASSLLGGEQYF
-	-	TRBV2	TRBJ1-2	TGTGCCAGCAGTTACAGGGTAGCTAACTATGGCTACACCTTC	CASSYRVANYGYTF
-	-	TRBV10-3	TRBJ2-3	TGTGCCATCAGACCCTTAGGGGGAAACACAGATACGCAGTATTTT	CAIRPLGGNTDTQYF
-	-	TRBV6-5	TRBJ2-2	TGTGCCAGCATGGGAGAGAACACCGGGGAGCTGTTTTTT	CASMGENTGELFF
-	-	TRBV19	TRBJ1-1	TGTGCCAGTACAACCAGCGGCACTGAAGCTTTCTTT	CASTTSGTEAFF
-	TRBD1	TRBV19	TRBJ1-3	TGTGCCAGTAGCCGGACAGGGGAGGATTGGGAAGCCTCTGGAAACACCATATATTTT	CASSRTGEDWEASGNTIYF
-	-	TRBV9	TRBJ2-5	TGTGCCAGCAGCGTAGTGGGGGCACGGCAAGAGACCCAGTACTTC	CASSVVGARQETQYF
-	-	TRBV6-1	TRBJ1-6	TGTGCCAGCAGTGAATGGGCAGGTGAAGATTCACCCCTCCACTTT	CASSEWAGEDSPLHF
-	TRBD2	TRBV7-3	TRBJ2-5	TGTGCCAGCAGCTTAACTCCAGGGACTAGCGGGGGGCAAGAGACCCAGTACTTC	CASSLTPGTSGGQETQYF
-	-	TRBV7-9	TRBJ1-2	TGTGCCAGCAGCTTAGGCGGAAATGGCTACACCTTC	CASSLGGNGYTF
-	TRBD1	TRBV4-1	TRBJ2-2	TGCGCCAGCAGCCTAGGGACAGAGAACACCGGGGAGCTGTTTTTT	CASSLGTENTGELFF
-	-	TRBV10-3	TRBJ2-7	TGTGCCATCAGTAGCTCGGGTTACGAGCAGTACTTC	CAISSSGYEQYF
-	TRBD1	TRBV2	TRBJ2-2	TGTGCCAGGACAGGGGGCCCCACCGGGGAGCTGTTTTTT	CARTGGPTGELFF
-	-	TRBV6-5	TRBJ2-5	TGTGCCAGCAGCCCAGGTAGAGAGACCCAGTACTTC	CASSPGRETQYF
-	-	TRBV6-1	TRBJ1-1	TGTGCCAGCAGTGAATGGGAGGGCACTGAAGCTTTCTTT	CASSEWEGTEAFF
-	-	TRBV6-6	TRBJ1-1	TGTGCCAGCAGTCTTTATATAGGAGGGCCAACGAGCGTTGAAGCTTTCTTT	CASSLYIGGPTSVEAFF
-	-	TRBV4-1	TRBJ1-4	TGCGCCAGCAGCCCCGTCGGGAGGAAAACTAATGAAAAACTGTTTTTT	CASSPVGRKTNEKLFF
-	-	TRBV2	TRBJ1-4	TGTGCCAGCAGGGAGGGAAACCTCCAAAATGAAAAACTGTTTTTT	CASREGNLQNEKLFF
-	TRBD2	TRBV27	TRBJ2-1	TGTGCCAGCACGGGACTAGCGGGAGGGCCCCCGGGTAATGAGCAGTTCTTC	CASTGLAGGPPGNEQFF
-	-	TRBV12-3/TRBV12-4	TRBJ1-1	TGTGCCAGCAGGTGGAGGGTCACTGAAGCTTTCTTT	CASRWRVTEAFF
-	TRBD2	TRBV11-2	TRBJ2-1	TGTGCCAGCAGATGGACTAGCGGGAGCAATGAGCAGTTCTTC	CASRWTSGSNEQFF
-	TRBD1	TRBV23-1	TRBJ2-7	TGCGCCAGCAGTCACCGGGACAGGGGGGTAGTCGAGCAGTACTTC	CASSHRDRGVVEQYF
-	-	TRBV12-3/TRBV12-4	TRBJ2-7	TGTGCCAGCAGTTTAGGGACTCGGGACACCCAGTACTTC	CASSLGTRDTQYF
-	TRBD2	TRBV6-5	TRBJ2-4	TGTGCCAGCAGTATTCAGCGGGGGGCCAAAAACATTCAGTACTTC	CASSIQRGAKNIQYF
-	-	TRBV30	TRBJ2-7	TGTGCCTGGAGCGGGGGGAAGACAGGGGCGAGATACGAGCAGTACTTC	CAWSGGKTGARYEQYF
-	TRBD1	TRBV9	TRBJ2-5	TGTGCCAGCAGCGACCACAGGGGAGAAAGTATAAAGACCCAGTACTTC	CASSDHRGESIKTQYF
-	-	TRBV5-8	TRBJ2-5	TGTGCCAGCAGCTTGGGACTGCCCGGAGAGTACTTC	CASSLGLPGEYF
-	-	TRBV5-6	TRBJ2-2	TGTGCCAGCAGCCGGACACGGAACACCGGGGAGCTGTTTTTT	CASSRTRNTGELFF
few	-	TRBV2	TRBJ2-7	TGTGCCAGCAGTGTGAGGGTCACCCCCTACGAGCAGTACTTC	CASSVRVTPYEQYF
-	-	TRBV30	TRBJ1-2	TGTGCCTGGGACAGTTCTCCCGCCTACGGCTACACCTTC	CAWDSSPAYGYTF
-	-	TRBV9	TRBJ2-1	TGTGCCAGCAGCGTACGGGGGGCGGGAGCATTAAATGAGCAGTTCTTC	CASSVRGAGALNEQFF
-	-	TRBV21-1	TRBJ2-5	TGTGCCAGCAGCACAGGGCCAAAACGAGAGACCCAGTACTTC	CASSTGPKRETQYF
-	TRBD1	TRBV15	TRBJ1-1	TGTGCCACCAGCCTCGGGACAGGACCTTTTGAAGCTTTCTTT	CATSLGTGPFEAFF
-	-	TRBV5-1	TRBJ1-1	TGCGCCAGCAGCTGGTGGGAGATGAACACTGAAGCTTTCTTT	CASSWWEMNTEAFF
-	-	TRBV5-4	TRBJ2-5	TGTGCCAGCAGCTTGGATTGGGGGCTCCAAGAGACCCAGTACTTC	CASSLDWGLQETQYF
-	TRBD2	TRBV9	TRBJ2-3	TGTGCCAGCAGCGTAGACGGCGGGGGGGCAGATACGCAGTATTTT	CASSVDGGGADTQYF
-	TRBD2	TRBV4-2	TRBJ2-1	TGTGCCAGCAGTCGGCTAGCGGGGGAAAGCTCCTACAATGAGCAGTTCTTC	CASSRLAGESSYNEQFF
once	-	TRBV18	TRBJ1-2	TGTGCCAGCTCACCAGGGGATAGGGGCTATGGCTACACCTTC	CASSPGDRGYGYTF
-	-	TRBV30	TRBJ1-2	TGTGCCTGGAGTGTATGGAGGGGAGGGAGCTATGGCTACACCTTC	CAWSVWRGGSYGYTF
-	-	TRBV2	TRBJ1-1	TGTGCCAGCACGCCCCCGGGGAGTGAAGCTTTCTTT	CASTPPGSEAFF
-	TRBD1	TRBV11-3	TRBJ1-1	TGTGCCAGCAGCCCACAGGGGGCGGCGAACACTGAAGCTTTCTTT	CASSPQGAANTEAFF